This T cell receptor beta chain was observed in a study of identical twins. This clonotype was seen at least ten times. Each CDR3 protein gets one entry after TCRdb re-called the 5' RACE reads with MiXCR. The repertoire includes about 280,000 distinct CDR3 sequences, 8% to 9% of them detected once, and over 2% sits in the top ten. The CDR3 covers 18 residues. Germline assignment: CDR1 LGHDT and CDR2 YNNKEL (reference sequence). The V end was cut by 1 base, the J end by 1 base, with 14 bases between. In addition, the sample was reused for a study of yellow fever vaccine responses in identical twins.

Sequencing input: memory (CD45RO+) T cells sorted from blood. This receptor was obtained from a young woman in good health. This chain connects TRBV3-1 to TRBJ1-6; unclear D gene. The CDR3 spells CASSQGGGRSSYNSPLHF. CDR3 nucleotides: TGTGCCAGCAGCCAAGGGGGAGGGCGAAGTTCCTATAATTCACCCCTCCACTTT. The variable domain in full, with the rest retrieved from reference TRBV3-1 and TRBJ1-6, is DTAVSQTPKYLVTQMGNDKSIKCEQNLGHDTMYWYKQDSKKFLKIMFSYNNKELIINETVPNRFSPKSPDKAHLNLHINSLELGDSAVYFCASSQGGGRSSYNSPLHFGNGTRLTVT.